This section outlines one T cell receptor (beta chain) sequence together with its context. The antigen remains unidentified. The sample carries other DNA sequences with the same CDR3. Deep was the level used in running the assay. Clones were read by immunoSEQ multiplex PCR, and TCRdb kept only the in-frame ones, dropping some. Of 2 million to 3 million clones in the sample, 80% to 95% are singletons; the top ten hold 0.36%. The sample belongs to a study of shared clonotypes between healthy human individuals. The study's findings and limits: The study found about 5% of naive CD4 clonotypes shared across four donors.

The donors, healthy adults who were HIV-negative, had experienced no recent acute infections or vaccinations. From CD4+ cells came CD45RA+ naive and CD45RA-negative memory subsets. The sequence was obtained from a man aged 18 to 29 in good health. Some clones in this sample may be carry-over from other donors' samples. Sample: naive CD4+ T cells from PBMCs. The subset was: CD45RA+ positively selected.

The CDR3 here is CASSPDRGRETQYF. The CDR3 DNA sequence: TGTGCCAGCAGTCCAGACAGGGGTCGCGAGACCCAGTACTTC. This sequence joins TRBV28 and TRBJ2-5, with TRBD1 identical over 8 bases. V lost 5 bases, J lost 5 bases, and 7 bases stayed unmatched. This CDR3 is 14 amino acids long. Germline lookup yields CDR1 MDHEN and CDR2 SYDVKM.